These 32 T cell receptor beta chains were all obtained from the same sample, sequenced in a study of PD-1 blockade in classical Hodgkin lymphoma. Data came from immunoSEQ multiplex PCR; TCRdb stores just in-frame clones and leaves some out. The table has tens of thousands of clones, approximately 67% seen once. Noted time point: cycle 4 day 1 (C4D1), after less than 7 weeks of nivolumab. Brentuximab vedotin exposure varied among the patients, all of whom had relapsed after autologous stem cell transplantation. The sample in question was peripheral blood mononuclear cells (PBMCs), obtained before the fourth cycle of nivolumab. These receptors were taken from a human donor with classical Hodgkin lymphoma.

The gene calls are TRBV7-8 and TRBJ1-3, with 7 bases lining up with TRBD1. CDR1 is SGHVS and CDR2 is FQNEAQ in the germline V gene. This CDR3 region has 16 residues. Trimming removed 8 bases from V and 6 bases from J; junction bases left unmatched: 16. CDR3 amino acids: CASQSFTGEGINTIYF. For the CDR3, the DNA is TGTGCCAGCCAAAGCTTCACAGGGGAAGGAATAAACACCATATATTTT.

V is TRBV5-6 and J is TRBJ2-7; D possibly corresponds to TRBD1 (5 bases). Germline V gives CDR1 SGHDT, CDR2 YYEEEE. The CDR3 consists of 12 residues. Deletions cut 4 bases from V and 9 bases from J, with 14 bases between. CDR3 in DNA: TGTGCCAGCAGCGCCGACACAGGAACGCAGTACTTC. Translating it yields CASSADTGTQYF.

The chain carries TRBV21-1 and TRBJ1-5; the table's TRBD1 call for D was not verified on the DNA. TRBV21-1 is deemed a pseudogene. This CDR3 is 17 amino acids long. The CDR3, as DNA: TGTGCCAGCAGCATGCGGACAGTTGTGACGGGCAATCAGCCCCAGCATTTT. Translating it yields CASSMRTVVTGNQPQHF.

The chain has TRBV19 and TRBJ2-2; tentative D call: TRBD1 (5 bases). This CDR3 has 14 amino acids. V gave up 2 bases and J gave up 7 bases, with 11 bases separating them. Germline V gene data show CDR1 as LNHDA and CDR2 as SQIVND (reference sequence). The CDR3 DNA sequence: TGTGCCAGTAGTATAAGCAGGGCGGTCGGGGAGCTGTTTTTT. This sequence encodes CASSISRAVGELFF.

The V and J genes are TRBV6-1 and TRBJ2-3; TRBD1 might be the D (6 bases). The V gene lost 2 bases and the J gene lost 2 bases, with 8 bases spanning the gap. Germline V lookup: CDR1 MNHNS, CDR2 SASEGT. The CDR3 loop spans 14 amino acids. The CDR3 reads CASSEPGDTDTQYF. As DNA, the CDR3 is TGTGCCAGCAGTGAACCAGGGGACACAGATACGCAGTATTTT.

The chain employs TRBV5-6 and TRBJ2-3; TRBD2 might be the D (5 bases). CDR1 and CDR2 from the germline V gene are SGHDT and YYEEEE. V dropped 5 bases and J dropped 5 bases, with 15 bases sitting between them. This CDR3 spans 14 amino acids. CDR3 amino acids: CASSSGKTGDTQYF. CDR3 coding DNA: TGTGCCAGCAGTTCCGGGAAGACTGGAGATACGCAGTATTTT.

A single count supports this clone. The rearrangement joins TRBV28 to TRBJ1-5; D is possibly TRBD1 (6 bases). This CDR3 has 14 residues. Looked up from germline, CDR1 is MDHEN and CDR2 is SYDVKM. The V and J ends lost 10 bases and 4 bases respectively, with 17 bases between them. As DNA, the CDR3 is TGTGCCACCCGGGCAGGGGCGGTGAATCAGCCCCAGCATTTT. This codes for CATRAGAVNQPQHF.

The chain employs TRBV18 and TRBJ1-1; 7 positions match TRBD1. The CDR3 length is 15 residues. V lost 3 bases and J lost 0; bases outside the gene matches: 4. Looked up from germline, CDR1 is KGHSH and CDR2 is LQKENI. As DNA, the CDR3 is TGTGCCAGCTCACCGGGACAGACACTGAACACTGAAGCTTTCTTT. Its translation is CASSPGQTLNTEAFF.

The gene calls are TRBV30 and TRBJ1-4; D unresolved. This CDR3 is 14 amino acids long. CDR1 and CDR2 (germline): GTSNPN, SVGIG (reference sequence). Trimming stripped 0 bases from V and 1 base from J, with 6 bases between. The DNA of the CDR3 is TGTGCCTGGAGTGTTGTGGTAACTAATGAAAAACTGTTTTTT. Its translation is CAWSVVVTNEKLFF.

This clone was detected a few times. The CDR3 DNA reads as TGCGCCAGCAGCACCGGTGGGGTGCTACAGGAGTTACTCTATGGCTACACCTTC. Encoded protein: CASSTGGVLQELLYGYTF. The J gene is TRBJ1-2, the V gene TRBV5-1; D is perhaps TRBD1 (5 bases). This CDR3 is built from 18 residues. Germline loops: CDR1 SGHRS, CDR2 YFSETQ. V lost 4 bases and J 4 bases, leaving 26 bases between the germline ends.

V and J are TRBV18 and TRBJ1-4; 7 nucleotides align to TRBD1. This CDR3 spans 16 amino acids. Germline CDR1 reads KGHSH; CDR2 reads LQKENI. Unmatched junction bases numbered 3, after V lost 2 bases and J lost 0 bases. Here the CDR3 reads CASSPGQVATNEKLFF. CDR3 DNA: TGTGCCAGCTCACCAGGACAGGTCGCAACTAATGAAAAACTGTTTTTT.

The chain links TRBV27 to TRBJ2-1; D may be TRBD1 (5 bases). The germline CDR1 and CDR2 sequences are MNHEY and SMNVEV (reference sequence). The CDR3 length is 13 residues. Trimming removed 3 bases from V and 2 bases from J, with 5 bases in between. CDR3 residues: CASSLDTYNEQFF. CDR3 coding DNA: TGTGCCAGCAGTTTGGACACCTACAATGAGCAGTTCTTC.

The chain has TRBV4-2 and TRBJ1-2; no clear D gene. Trimming removed 3 bases at V and 4 bases at J, with 12 bases between. The CDR3 totals 14 residues. CDR1 is LGHNA and CDR2 is YNFKEQ in the germline V gene. Here the CDR3 reads CASSHDVTLYGYTF. As DNA, the CDR3 is TGTGCCAGCAGCCATGACGTGACCCTCTATGGCTACACCTTC.

This chain uses TRBV19 with TRBJ2-2; D gene ambiguous. The germline V and J ends were trimmed by 5 bases and 7 bases, with 5 bases remaining between them. Germline V gene data show CDR1 as LNHDA and CDR2 as SQIVND (reference sequence). The length of the CDR3 is 11 residues. The CDR3 DNA reads TGTGCCAGTAGTGCGTTCGGGGAGCTGTTTTTT. Translating gives CASSAFGELFF.

V is TRBV6-5 and J is TRBJ2-2; D ambiguous. Trimming stripped 5 bases from V and 8 bases from J, with 9 bases between. Per germline, CDR1 MNHEY and CDR2 SVGAGI. This CDR3 is 12 amino acids long. The CDR3 nucleotides are TGTGCCAGCAGTCTTGATGGAGGGGAGCTGTTTTTT. Its protein is CASSLDGGELFF.

In its sample, this clone was seen once. The gene calls are TRBV30 and TRBJ2-7; D call uncertain. Trimming shortened V by 7 bases and J by 6 bases, and 16 bases separated the two germline ends. The CDR3 is 12 amino acids. Germline V gene data show CDR1 as GTSNPN and CDR2 as SVGIG (reference sequence). The CDR3 DNA follows: TGTGCCTCGGCGCGAACAGCGATCGAGCAGTACTTC. Translated, it gives CASARTAIEQYF. The complete variable domain, with remaining parts taken from reference TRBV30 and TRBJ2-7, reads SQTIHQWPATLVQPVGSPLSLECTVEGTSNPNLYWYRQAAGRGLQLLFYSVGIGQISSEVPQNLSASRPQDRQFILSSKKLLLSDSGFYLCASARTAIEQYFGPGTRLTVT.

The chain recombines TRBV27 with TRBJ2-1; D unresolved. CDR1 is MNHEY, CDR2 SMNVEV, per germline (reference sequence). The CDR3 has 14 amino acids. V lost 1 base and J lost 7, with 11 bases in between. Here the CDR3 DNA reads TGTGCCAGCAGTTTATTCTCCAGGACGAATGAGCAGTTCTTC. Amino acid sequence: CASSLFSRTNEQFF.

This clone has only one observation. V is TRBV9 and J is TRBJ2-1; 7 nucleotides align to TRBD2. The CDR3 sequence is 15 residues long. Germline V gene lookup returns CDR1 SGDLS and CDR2 YYNGEE. V dropped 3 bases and J dropped 4; count of bases not matched to a gene: 7. CDR3 nucleotide sequence: TGTGCCAGCAGCGAACGGGGGGATCCTTACAATGAGCAGTTCTTC. This sequence encodes CASSERGDPYNEQFF.

The V gene is TRBV30, the J gene TRBJ1-1; TRBD1 aligns across 8 bases. Germline V CDR1 and CDR2: GTSNPN, SVGIG (reference sequence). The CDR3 is 12 residues long. V trimming: 5 bases; J trimming: 6 bases; junction bases outside the gene matches: 5. This CDR3 reads CAWGRGRPEAFF. CDR3 in DNA: TGTGCCTGGGGCAGGGGGCGGCCTGAAGCTTTCTTT.

The chain employs TRBV27 and TRBJ2-5, with D unresolved. This CDR3 is built from 11 residues. Germline values: CDR1 MNHEY, CDR2 SMNVEV (reference sequence). Between the trimmed V and J ends, which lost 8 bases and 4 bases, there was a span of 8 bases. CDR3 residues: CASSSGETQYF. The CDR3 coding sequence is TGTGCCAGCTCGTCCGGAGAGACCCAGTACTTC.

This chain connects TRBV27 to TRBJ2-7; D unclear. Germline V gene lookup returns CDR1 MNHEY and CDR2 SMNVEV (reference sequence). The CDR3 covers 13 residues. Trimming took off 3 bases at V and 7 bases at J, with 13 bases between the two ends. Here the CDR3 reads CASSLNGMREQYF. The DNA of the CDR3 is TGTGCCAGCAGTTTGAATGGGATGAGGGAGCAGTACTTC.

The chain is built from TRBV11-2 and TRBJ2-1, with 10 bases fitting TRBD2. Germline-derived CDR1 and CDR2 are SGHAT and FQNNGV. CDR3 length: 15 residues. Germline trimming cut 5 bases from V and 6 bases from J; bases unmatched to any gene: 7. The CDR3 region is CASSVTSGVGNEQFF. CDR3 DNA: TGTGCCAGCAGCGTCACTAGCGGGGTTGGCAATGAGCAGTTCTTC.

This chain joins TRBV15 and TRBJ2-5; TRBD1 matches at 8 bases. The CDR3 length is 16 residues. CDR1 is LNHNV, CDR2 YYDKDF, per germline (reference sequence). Unmatched junction bases numbered 8, after V lost 2 bases and J lost 3 bases. The CDR3 loop reads CATSRTSRGPKETQYF. The CDR3 nucleotides read TGTGCCACCAGCAGAACCAGCAGGGGGCCAAAAGAGACCCAGTACTTC.

The V gene is TRBV27, the J gene TRBJ2-3; perhaps TRBD2 as D (6 bases). The CDR3 contains 13 residues. CDR1 and CDR2 (germline): MNHEY, SMNVEV (reference sequence). Trimming took off 7 bases at V and 6 bases at J, with 14 bases between the two ends. CDR3 residues: CASTDYQWDTQYF. DNA of the CDR3: TGTGCCAGCACGGACTACCAGTGGGATACGCAGTATTTT.

The chain couples TRBV4-2 to TRBJ1-1, with D unclear. The CDR3 spans 14 residues. Germline CDR1 and CDR2: LGHNA and YNFKEQ. V was shortened by 3 bases and J by 1 base, with 9 bases between the two germline ends. The DNA of the CDR3 is TGTGCCAGCAGCCAGACCAAGAGGAACACTGAAGCTTTCTTT. This encodes CASSQTKRNTEAFF.

The chain is built from TRBV5-4 and TRBJ2-7; D ambiguous. The length of the CDR3 is 15 residues. Trimming pared 0 bases from V and 5 bases from J, leaving 15 bases between. In germline, CDR1 is SGHNT, CDR2 YYREEE (reference sequence). This CDR3 reads CASSLVQSAGNEQYF. The CDR3 region has the DNA TGTGCCAGCAGCTTGGTACAGTCTGCCGGCAACGAGCAGTACTTC.

The chain has TRBV4-2 and TRBJ1-6; the match to TRBD1 covers 8 bases. Per germline, CDR1 LGHNA and CDR2 YNFKEQ. Trimming cost V 1 base and J 10 bases; bases outside gene matches: 6. This CDR3 comprises 15 residues. CDR3 bases: TGTGCCAGCAGCCAAGGACGGGACAGGTACTCACCCCTCCACTTT. It is translated as CASSQGRDRYSPLHF.

V usage is TRBV9 and J usage is TRBJ1-6; tentative D call: TRBD1 (5 bases). Germline V gene sequence: CDR1 SGDLS, CDR2 YYNGEE. The germline V and J ends were trimmed by 2 bases and 0 bases, with 9 bases remaining between them. This CDR3 has 16 amino acids. The CDR3 here is CASSVGPNSYNSPLHF. For the CDR3, the DNA is TGTGCCAGCAGCGTGGGGCCAAACTCCTATAATTCACCCCTCCACTTT.

The CDR3 region is CASSVLMGYEQYF. The CDR3 DNA follows: TGCGCCAGCAGCGTCCTGATGGGATACGAGCAGTACTTC. The chain is built from TRBV4-1 and TRBJ2-7, with no clear D. CDR1 is MGHRA and CDR2 is YSYEKL in the germline V gene. The V end lost 5 bases, the J end lost 4 bases, and 12 bases lay between the germline ends. This CDR3 spans 13 amino acids.

The chain links TRBV4-3 to TRBJ2-3; D gene ambiguous. This CDR3 has 16 residues. The V gene lost 4 bases and the J gene lost 0 bases, with 14 bases spanning the gap. Germline lookup yields CDR1 LGHNA and CDR2 YSLEER. The CDR3, as DNA: TGCGCCAGCAGCCTGTCAGCAGCGTCTAGCACAGATACGCAGTATTTT. Translated: CASSLSAASSTDTQYF.

This sequence joins TRBV5-4 and TRBJ1-6; D ambiguous. Trimming stripped 3 bases from V and 2 bases from J, with 9 bases between. The CDR3 is 15 amino acids. Germline V gene data show CDR1 as SGHNT and CDR2 as YYREEE (reference sequence). For the CDR3, the DNA is TGTGCCAGCAGCTGGGGAGGGACCTATAATTCACCCCTCCACTTT. This sequence encodes CASSWGGTYNSPLHF.

This clone has just one count. The chain has TRBV6-5 and TRBJ2-2; D possibly corresponds to TRBD1 (6 bases). This CDR3 is 13 amino acids long. The V gene's germline CDR1 is MNHEY and CDR2 SVGAGI. CDR3 sequence: CALGAANTGELFF. The CDR3 region has the DNA TGTGCGCTGGGGGCCGCGAACACCGGGGAGCTGTTTTTT.